Shown below are 27 T cell receptor beta chains from a single sample sequenced in a study of shared clonotypes between healthy human individuals. Using immunoSEQ multiplex PCR, the repertoire was profiled, and TCRdb retains in-frame clones only, with some absent. This table holds some 1 million clones, around 76% found once. Sequencing was done on a sample of memory CD4+ T cells sorted from blood. Subset defined: CD45RA-negative fraction. These receptors originate from a man aged 18 to 29 in good health.

The CDR3 sequence: CASSSTETQYF. As DNA, the CDR3 is TGTGCCAGCAGCTCTACAGAGACCCAGTACTTC. The rearrangement uses TRBV13 and TRBJ2-5; D uncertain. The germline V and J ends were trimmed by 4 bases and 4 bases, with 4 bases remaining between them. CDR1 is PRHDT and CDR2 is FYEKMQ in the germline V gene (reference sequence). The CDR3 runs 11 residues.

The rearrangement links TRBV6-1 to TRBJ1-2, with D tentatively TRBD1 (5 bases). Germline V gives CDR1 MNHNS, CDR2 SASEGT. The CDR3 contains 15 residues. The V and J ends lost 5 bases and 5 bases respectively, with 18 bases between them. CDR3 sequence reads: CASSLDLRGGYGYTF. In nucleotides, the CDR3 is TGTGCCAGCAGTCTGGACCTGAGGGGTGGATATGGCTACACCTTC.

The chain links TRBV9 to TRBJ1-6, with TRBD1 matching 10 bases. With 0 bases clipped from V and 7 bases from J, the junction kept 7 bases outside the gene matches. The CDR3 length is 17 residues. The germline gives CDR1 SGDLS, CDR2 YYNGEE. CDR3 amino acids: CASSVGGMGQGNSPLHF. The CDR3 DNA reads TGTGCCAGCAGCGTAGGGGGGATGGGACAGGGGAATTCACCCCTCCACTTT.

This rearrangement joins TRBV2 to TRBJ1-5; no firm D call. Germline-derived CDR1 and CDR2 are SNHLY and FYNNEI. The CDR3 sequence is 13 residues long. The ends were cut back, 6 bases at V and 4 bases at J, with 10 bases in the middle. CDR3 in DNA: TGTGCCAGCAGGCCCAATGAAAATCAGCCCCAGCATTTT. Protein: CASRPNENQPQHF.

The genes are TRBV29-1 and TRBJ2-7; 10 bases match TRBD2. The CDR3 sequence is 15 residues long. V was pared by 2 bases and J by 0 bases, with 4 bases of the junction left unmatched. CDR1 is SQVTM and CDR2 is ANQGSEA in the germline V gene. The CDR3: CSVELSGGLSYEQYF. The DNA of the CDR3 is TGCAGCGTTGAACTTAGCGGGGGGCTCTCCTACGAGCAGTACTTC.

This chain uses TRBV5-4 with TRBJ2-1; D not certain. Germline V lookup: CDR1 SGHNT, CDR2 YYREEE (reference sequence). This CDR3 has 16 residues. The V and J ends lost 0 bases and 9 bases respectively, with 19 bases between them. CDR3 amino acids: CASSLERGHEPSEQFF. CDR3 coding DNA: TGTGCCAGCAGCTTGGAGCGCGGCCACGAACCAAGTGAGCAGTTCTTC. Full variable domain (outside the CDR3, taken from reference TRBV5-4 and TRBJ2-1): ETGVTQSPTHLIKTRGQQVTLRCSSQSGHNTVSWYQQALGQGPQFIFQYYREEENGRGNFPPRFSGLQFPNYSSELNVNALELDDSALYLCASSLERGHEPSEQFFGPGTRLTVL.

This chain links TRBV11-3 with TRBJ2-1; D remains unclear. In germline, CDR1 is SGHNT, CDR2 YENEEA. V lost 5 bases and J lost 4, with 18 bases in between. The CDR3 consists of 16 residues. The CDR3 protein is CASSLLWANPYNEQFF. CDR3 bases: TGTGCCAGCAGCCTCCTATGGGCCAACCCATACAATGAGCAGTTCTTC.

This chain connects TRBV6-1 to TRBJ2-1; D remains unclear. V gave up 3 bases and J gave up 10 bases, with 16 bases separating them. Germline V lookup: CDR1 MNHNS, CDR2 SASEGT. The CDR3 contains 14 residues. The CDR3 is CASSEISLSREQFF. CDR3 DNA sequence: TGTGCCAGCAGTGAGATAAGCCTCTCGCGGGAGCAGTTCTTC.

The chain is built from TRBV5-1 and TRBJ1-2, with D maybe TRBD1 (5 bases). The V gene's germline CDR1 is SGHRS and CDR2 YFSETQ. The V and J ends lost 3 bases and 6 bases respectively, with 24 bases between them. The CDR3 runs to 17 residues. The CDR3 bases are TGCGCCAGCAGCTCTGCGGGAGGGGCGTATAAGACCGATGGCTACACCTTC. Residues: CASSSAGGAYKTDGYTF.

The chain combines TRBV27 with TRBJ1-5, with TRBD1 matching 7 bases. CDR3 length: 14 residues. The trim removed 3 bases at V and 6 bases at J, leaving 5 bases unmatched. The V gene's germline CDR1 is MNHEY and CDR2 SMNVEV (reference sequence). The CDR3 DNA reads TGTGCCAGCAGTTTTTCAGGGGGGGTTCAGCCCCAGCATTTT. Its translation: CASSFSGGVQPQHF.

Only a few counts were recorded for this clone. This chain links TRBV6-5 with TRBJ2-3; possibly TRBD1 for D (5 bases). CDR1 is MNHEY and CDR2 is SVGAGI in the germline V gene. The CDR3 extends over 14 amino acids. V was cut by 7 bases and J by 2 bases, with 13 bases left in between. CDR3 sequence: CASKTGRNTDTQYF. The CDR3 region has the DNA TGTGCCAGCAAAACAGGACGAAACACAGATACGCAGTATTTT.

The chain links TRBV9 to TRBJ2-2; 9 bases line up with TRBD2. There are 16 residues in the CDR3. The ends lost 2 bases at V and 1 base at J; junction bases unmatched: 3. Per the germline V gene, CDR1 is SGDLS and CDR2 is YYNGEE. The CDR3 region has the DNA TGTGCCAGCAGCGTCAATAGCGGGAGGAACACCGGGGAGCTGTTTTTT. Translated: CASSVNSGRNTGELFF.

V gene TRBV4-1 combines with J gene TRBJ1-2; 7 bases line up with TRBD1. This CDR3 has 14 amino acids. The V segment lost 1 base and the J segment 4 bases; nucleotides outside the gene matches: 3. CDR1 and CDR2 (germline): MGHRA, YSYEKL. CDR3 sequence reads: CASSQGGTVYGYTF. The CDR3 DNA follows: TGCGCCAGCAGCCAAGGCGGGACAGTCTATGGCTACACCTTC.

This chain joins TRBV12-5 and TRBJ2-7; 11 nucleotides line up with TRBD2. Germline V gene sequence: CDR1 LGHNT, CDR2 FRNRAP. With 1 base clipped from V and 2 bases from J, the junction kept 7 bases outside the gene matches. The CDR3 is 17 amino acids. The CDR3 protein is CASGLASSGRWAYEQYF. The CDR3 nucleotides are TGTGCTAGTGGTTTGGCCTCTAGCGGGAGGTGGGCCTACGAGCAGTACTTC.

The rearrangement uses TRBV11-2 and TRBJ2-7, with D uncertain. The germline V gene encodes CDR1 SGHAT and CDR2 FQNNGV. There are 12 residues in the CDR3. Trimming cost V 5 bases and J 3 bases, with 8 bases left between them. The CDR3 loop reads CASSRSFYEQYF. DNA of the CDR3: TGTGCCAGCAGCCGGTCCTTCTACGAGCAGTACTTC.

This clone occurred a few times. Other DNA sequences in the same sample also yield this CDR3. The chain links TRBV28 to TRBJ1-2; possibly TRBD1 for D (5 bases). The CDR3 is 13 amino acids. Germline values: CDR1 MDHEN, CDR2 SYDVKM. V lost 2 bases to trimming and J lost 4 bases, with 8 bases between them. CDR3 sequence (DNA): TGTGCCAGCAGTTTAGGGGCGGCCTATGGCTACACCTTC. This gives the protein CASSLGAAYGYTF.

The CDR3 loop is CASSSPTGNYGYTF. In nucleotides, the CDR3 is TGTGCCAGCAGCTCGCCGACAGGCAACTATGGCTACACCTTC. The genes are TRBV7-2 and TRBJ1-2; a weak D match, TRBD1 (6 bases). The CDR3 totals 14 residues. From germline, CDR1 is SGHTA and CDR2 FQGNSA. Trimming shortened V by 4 bases and J by 2 bases, and 11 bases separated the two germline ends.

Ten or more counts support this clone. J is TRBJ2-7 and V is TRBV10-1, with TRBD1 matching 10 bases. CDR3 size: 14 residues. Germline loops: CDR1 WNHNN, CDR2 SYGVQD (reference sequence). With 4 bases clipped from V and 5 bases from J, the junction kept 5 bases outside the gene matches. The CDR3 region has the DNA TGCGCCAGCAGTGTACCGGGACAGGGGAACGAGCAGTACTTC. It yields the protein CASSVPGQGNEQYF.

This chain connects TRBV28 to TRBJ2-7; 10 bases are shared with TRBD2. Germline CDR1 is MDHEN and CDR2 is SYDVKM. V dropped 7 bases and J dropped 7; count of bases not matched to a gene: 13. The CDR3 is 15 residues long. The CDR3 is CASTQPLAGASEQYF. Written as DNA, the CDR3 is TGTGCCAGCACTCAGCCGCTAGCGGGGGCCTCGGAGCAGTACTTC.

This chain joins TRBV5-4 and TRBJ1-1; no clear D gene. The CDR3 covers 14 residues. The V end lost 2 bases, the J end lost 3 bases, and 11 bases lay between the germline ends. Germline V gene sequence: CDR1 SGHNT, CDR2 YYREEE (reference sequence). CDR3 bases: TGTGCCAGCAGCTTCGATAATTGGGACACTGAAGCTTTCTTT. Protein sequence: CASSFDNWDTEAFF.

The chain is built from TRBV12-1 and TRBJ1-2. TRBV12-1 is listed as a pseudogene. The CDR3 extends over 10 amino acids. The CDR3: CASSFYGYTF. The CDR3 region has the DNA TGTGCCAGCAGCTTCTATGGCTACACCTTC.

This clone was seen a few times. Other DNA sequences in this specimen translate into the identical CDR3. CDR3 loop: CASSRDRGQETQYF. CDR3 bases: TGTGCCAGCAGCCGTGACAGGGGCCAAGAGACCCAGTACTTC. The chain has TRBV7-2 and TRBJ2-5, with 8 bases aligning to TRBD1. This CDR3 is built from 14 residues. J lost 1 base, V lost 5 bases, and 3 bases had no gene match. Germline-derived CDR1 and CDR2 are SGHTA and FQGNSA.

The rearrangement joins TRBV6-5 to TRBJ1-1, with D unresolved. The CDR3 runs 12 residues. Germline V gene sequence: CDR1 MNHEY, CDR2 SVGAGI. Trimming stripped 7 bases from V and 1 base from J, with 7 bases between. The CDR3 DNA reads as TGTGCCAGCAAGGGCAGGAACACTGAAGCTTTCTTT. It codes for CASKGRNTEAFF.

The V gene is TRBV15, the J gene TRBJ1-3; D is unresolved. V was shortened by 2 bases and J by 6 bases, with 2 bases between the two germline ends. Per germline, CDR1 LNHNV and CDR2 YYDKDF (reference sequence). The CDR3 consists of 11 residues. CDR3 residues: CATSRKNTIYF. CDR3 bases: TGTGCCACCAGCAGAAAAAACACCATATATTTT.

The chain employs TRBV27 and TRBJ1-4, with TRBD1 as a possible D gene (6 bases). The CDR3 sequence is 14 residues long. V was pared by 4 bases and J by 8 bases, with 14 bases between. CDR1 and CDR2 from the germline V gene are MNHEY and SMNVEV (reference sequence). CDR3 protein: CASSSGAPREKLFF. CDR3 in DNA: TGTGCCAGCAGTTCAGGGGCGCCCAGGGAAAAACTGTTTTTT.

This chain uses TRBV5-1 with TRBJ1-4; no clear D gene. V lost 5 bases to trimming and J lost 8 bases, with 10 bases between them. Germline V gives CDR1 SGHRS, CDR2 YFSETQ. The CDR3 loop spans 12 amino acids. CDR3 sequence: CASRFDREKLFF. DNA for the CDR3: TGCGCCAGCAGGTTCGATAGGGAAAAACTGTTTTTT.

The chain combines TRBV28 with TRBJ1-2, with D hard to call. The germline V gene has CDR1 MDHEN and CDR2 SYDVKM. CDR3 length: 12 amino acids. Trimming removed 8 bases from V and 5 bases from J, with 12 bases in between. This chain's CDR3 is CASGRRNYGYTF. CDR3 in DNA: TGTGCCAGCGGCCGACGGAATTATGGCTACACCTTC.